The 26 T cell receptor beta chains listed next were all sequenced from one sample in a study of blood T cell repertoires in COVID-19. Here immunoSEQ multiplex PCR was the method, and the copy in TCRdb shows in-frame clones only, minus some. The sample has under 250,000 clones, about 85% seen once. Sequenced sample: peripheral blood. The receptor source for this set is a woman aged 60 to 75 who had recovered from COVID-19.

V is TRBV6-5 and J is TRBJ1-5; D is unresolved. The V gene's germline CDR1 is MNHEY and CDR2 SVGAGI. Trimming cost V 0 bases and J 4 bases, with 4 bases left between them. This CDR3 region has 13 residues. The CDR3 region is CASSYSRNQPQHF. CDR3 in DNA: TGTGCCAGCAGTTACTCCAGGAATCAGCCCCAGCATTTT.

This chain uses TRBV6-5 with TRBJ2-1; 11 bases map to TRBD1. V was pared by 6 bases and J by 6 bases, with 1 base of the junction left unmatched. The CDR3 contains 13 residues. From germline, CDR1 is MNHEY and CDR2 SVGAGI. The CDR3 spells CASRDRGRNEQFF. DNA of the CDR3: TGTGCCAGCAGGGACAGGGGGCGCAATGAGCAGTTCTTC.

V is TRBV18 and J is TRBJ2-2; tentative D call: TRBD1 (5 bases). Germline V gene sequence: CDR1 KGHSH, CDR2 LQKENI. The CDR3 totals 13 residues. Trimming shortened V by 4 bases and J by 4 bases, and 7 bases separated the two germline ends. The CDR3: CASSRGATGELFF. CDR3 bases: TGTGCCAGCTCACGTGGGGCCACCGGGGAGCTGTTTTTT. Supplemented by reference TRBV18 and TRBJ2-2, the full variable domain reads NAGVMQNPRHLVRRRGQEARLRCSPMKGHSHVYWYRQLPEEGLKFMVYLQKENIIDESGMPKERFSAEFPKEGPSILRIQQVVRGDSAAYFCASSRGATGELFFGEGSRLTVL.

The chain uses TRBV5-5 and TRBJ1-4; D gene uncertain. The CDR3 covers 15 residues. V was cut by 0 bases and J by 0 bases, with 6 bases left in between. Germline lookup yields CDR1 SGHKS and CDR2 YYEKEE (reference sequence). The CDR3 nucleotides read TGTGCCAGCAGCTTGGTATCGGCAACTAATGAAAAACTGTTTTTT. This sequence encodes CASSLVSATNEKLFF. The whole variable domain, remainder taken from reference TRBV5-5 and TRBJ1-4, is DAGVTQSPTHLIKTRGQQVTLRCSPISGHKSVSWYQQVLGQGPQFIFQYYEKEERGRGNFPDRFSARQFPNYSSELNVNALLLGDSALYLCASSLVSATNEKLFFGSGTQLSVL.

The genes are TRBV7-8 and TRBJ1-5; 9 bases match TRBD1. The J segment lost 1 base and the V segment lost 1 base, leaving 8 bases of the junction unmatched. The CDR3 is made up of 18 amino acids. CDR1 SGHVS and CDR2 FQNEAQ come from the germline V gene. The CDR3 DNA follows: TGTGCCAGCAGCTTAGGGGGACAGGGAATCGGAAGCAATCAGCCCCAGCATTTT. Translated: CASSLGGQGIGSNQPQHF.

The chain uses TRBV2 and TRBJ2-3; 11 bases line up with TRBD1. This CDR3 is 16 amino acids long. Germline CDR1 is SNHLY and CDR2 is FYNNEI. Trimming took 6 bases from V and 2 from J; bases not matched to a gene: 7. In DNA, the CDR3 is TGTGCCAGCAGCAGGACAGGGGGCGGGACCACAGATACGCAGTATTTT. As protein: CASSRTGGGTTDTQYF.

This clone was seen a handful of times. The genes are TRBV9 and TRBJ1-2; 8 bases fit TRBD1. There are 14 residues in the CDR3. The germline V gene encodes CDR1 SGDLS and CDR2 YYNGEE. V was pared by 4 bases and J by 5 bases, with 7 bases of the junction left unmatched. CDR3 nucleotides: TGTGCCAGCAGCTCCCCAGGGGGCGGGTATGGCTACACCTTC. Translating gives CASSSPGGGYGYTF.

This clone has just a few counts. V usage is TRBV30 and J usage is TRBJ1-5; D gene unclear. V lost 8 bases and J 2 bases, leaving 10 bases between the germline ends. Germline V gene data show CDR1 as GTSNPN and CDR2 as SVGIG (reference sequence). The CDR3 spans 12 residues. The chain's CDR3 is CAAGRRNQPQHF. CDR3 in DNA: TGTGCCGCAGGCCGACGCAATCAGCCCCAGCATTTT.

The genes are TRBV19 and TRBJ1-5; TRBD1 matches at 10 bases. With 7 bases clipped from V and 5 bases from J, the junction kept 8 bases outside the gene matches. This CDR3 comprises 15 residues. Looked up from germline, CDR1 is LNHDA and CDR2 is SQIVND (reference sequence). As DNA, the CDR3 is TGTGCCAGTACCATGGGACAGGGGTCGTATCAGCCCCAGCATTTT. This encodes CASTMGQGSYQPQHF.

The genes are TRBV3-1 (or the pseudogene TRBV3-2) and TRBJ2-5; TRBD2 aligns across 8 bases. Germline CDR1 reads LGHDT; CDR2 reads YNNKEL (reference sequence). The CDR3 runs 16 residues. V lost 4 bases to trimming and J lost 1 base; unmatched junction nucleotides: 8. The CDR3 DNA is TGTGCCAGCAGCCGTAGCGGGAACAAACCCCAAGAGACCCAGTACTTC. Its protein is CASSRSGNKPQETQYF.

This clone was found a few times. This rearrangement joins TRBV2 to TRBJ2-3; D uncertain. The V gene lost 6 bases and the J gene lost 6 bases, with 13 bases spanning the gap. CDR1 is SNHLY, CDR2 FYNNEI, per germline. This CDR3 comprises 13 residues. This CDR3 is CASSYTRTDTQYF. Written as DNA, the CDR3 is TGTGCCAGCAGCTATACCCGTACGGATACGCAGTATTTT.

The chain joins TRBV5-4 to TRBJ1-5; 8 bases map to TRBD1. Germline assignment: CDR1 SGHNT and CDR2 YYREEE (reference sequence). The CDR3 totals 15 residues. The junction had 6 bases not matched to a gene; V was cut back by 4 bases and J by 3 bases. CDR3 nucleotide sequence: TGTGCCAGCAGCGCTGGACAGGGTCCCAATCAGCCCCAGCATTTT. It specifies CASSAGQGPNQPQHF.

The chain recombines TRBV4-1 with TRBJ1-5; TRBD1 matches at 10 bases. The CDR3 contains 16 residues. Germline CDR1 is MGHRA and CDR2 is YSYEKL. The trim removed 1 base at V and 4 bases at J, leaving 4 bases unmatched. CDR3 bases: TGCGCCAGCAGCCAAGGGAGGACAGGGGGGAATCAGCCCCAGCATTTT. Translating it yields CASSQGRTGGNQPQHF.

This rearrangement joins TRBV5-1 to TRBJ2-7; D gene ambiguous. Germline-derived CDR1 and CDR2 are SGHRS and YFSETQ. V lost 0 bases, J lost 1 base, and 11 bases lay in between. The CDR3 length is 15 residues. CDR3 DNA: TGCGCCAGCAGCTTGGCCGTCGTCAGTTCCTACGAGCAGTACTTC. Translation gives CASSLAVVSSYEQYF.

The V and J genes are TRBV7-2 and TRBJ1-5, with D unclear. This CDR3 is 17 amino acids long. Trimming pared 2 bases from V and 3 bases from J, leaving 17 bases between. Per the germline V gene, CDR1 is SGHTA and CDR2 is FQGNSA. CDR3 sequence reads: CASSLLGRWVLNQPQHF. CDR3 DNA sequence: TGTGCCAGCAGCTTATTGGGGAGATGGGTTCTCAATCAGCCCCAGCATTTT.

This clone was counted only a few times. The chain employs TRBV10-1 and TRBJ1-1; D is ambiguous. The CDR3 sequence is 13 residues long. Germline V gene lookup returns CDR1 WNHNN and CDR2 SYGVQD (reference sequence). V was shortened by 2 bases and J by 5 bases, with 9 bases between the two germline ends. The CDR3: CASSEQRETEAFF. The CDR3 bases are TGCGCCAGCAGTGAGCAACGGGAGACTGAAGCTTTCTTT.

This clone was detected only once. The chain recombines TRBV29-1 with TRBJ2-3; D is unresolved. V was trimmed by 0 bases and J by 3 bases, leaving 10 bases between them. Germline V gives CDR1 SQVTM, CDR2 ANQGSEA. The length of the CDR3 is 14 residues. CDR3 region: CSVEDRRVTDTQYF. For the CDR3, the DNA is TGCAGCGTTGAAGATAGACGGGTAACAGATACGCAGTATTTT.

The gene calls are TRBV3-1 (or the pseudogene TRBV3-2) and TRBJ1-2, with D possibly matching TRBD1 (6 bases). The CDR3 totals 15 residues. Germline V gene sequence: CDR1 LGHDT, CDR2 YNNKEL (reference sequence). Trimming cost V 3 bases and J 4 bases, with 15 bases left between them. DNA for the CDR3: TGTGCCAGCAGCCAGGGCGGGGGGCGCAGCTATGGCTACACCTTC. It specifies CASSQGGGRSYGYTF.

The chain is built from TRBV5-1 and TRBJ2-2, with TRBD2 identical over 9 bases. The length of the CDR3 is 16 residues. CDR1 and CDR2 (germline): SGHRS, YFSETQ. After removal of 1 base from V and 6 bases from J, the junction contained 7 bases not matched to a gene. CDR3 DNA: TGCGCCAGCAGCTTGTTCCCAGCGGGGGGCGCCGGGGAGCTGTTTTTT. This sequence encodes CASSLFPAGGAGELFF.

The gene calls are TRBV12-5 and TRBJ2-3; 10 bases map to TRBD2. The CDR3 sequence is 16 residues long. The V segment lost 6 bases and the J segment 0 bases; nucleotides outside the gene matches: 6. CDR1 is LGHNT and CDR2 is FRNRAP in the germline V gene. DNA for the CDR3: TGTGCTAGTGGACGCGGACTAGCGGAAAGCACAGATACGCAGTATTTT. It encodes CASGRGLAESTDTQYF.

The chain carries TRBV2 and TRBJ1-1; a weak D match, TRBD1 (5 bases). The CDR3 is made up of 12 amino acids. V was cut by 9 bases and J by 6 bases, with 14 bases left in between. CDR1 SNHLY and CDR2 FYNNEI come from the germline V gene. CDR3 bases: TGTGCCAGTGGAACCAGGGCCGCTGAAGCTTTCTTT. It translates to CASGTRAAEAFF.

There are a few counts of this clone. The sample contains more than one DNA sequence encoding this CDR3. This sequence joins TRBV5-1 and TRBJ1-1; TRBD1 agrees at 7 bases. The CDR3 is 14 amino acids. The V gene's germline CDR1 is SGHRS and CDR2 YFSETQ. V was clipped by 0 bases and J by 5 bases; unmatched bases: 4. CDR3 protein: CASSLGQGGTEAFF. In DNA, the CDR3 is TGCGCCAGCAGCTTGGGACAGGGTGGGACTGAAGCTTTCTTT.

The chain recombines TRBV7-6 with TRBJ2-7; TRBD2 might be the D (5 bases). The germline V gene encodes CDR1 SGHVS and CDR2 FNYEAQ. The CDR3 is 13 amino acids. Trimming shortened V by 11 bases and J by 3 bases, and 17 bases separated the two germline ends. CDR3 sequence: CARLRTEDYEQYF. The CDR3 nucleotides are TGTGCCCGACTCCGGACGGAGGACTACGAGCAGTACTTC.

The CDR3 here is CASSQTRRGNTEAFF. The CDR3 coding sequence is TGTGCCAGCAGCCAGACCCGGCGAGGGAACACTGAAGCTTTCTTT. The chain has TRBV3-1 (or the pseudogene TRBV3-2) and TRBJ1-1, with no clear D. With 3 bases removed from V and 1 base from J, the gap between germline ends came to 12 bases. The CDR3 totals 15 residues. CDR1 and CDR2 (germline): LGHDT, YNNKEL (reference sequence).

The sample holds a few counts of this clone. The rearrangement uses TRBV11-3 and TRBJ2-3, with 8 bases matching TRBD1. CDR1 and CDR2 (germline): SGHNT, YENEEA. The CDR3 extends over 16 amino acids. The junction had 8 bases not matched to a gene; V was cut back by 1 base and J by 5 bases. The CDR3 DNA sequence: TGTGCCAGCAGCTTAGGCCGGGACAGGCTAGAAGATACGCAGTATTTT. Protein: CASSLGRDRLEDTQYF.

The DNA of the CDR3 is TGTGCCAGCAGCTTGTTAATCGGGACAGGGTCCCACGAGCAGTACTTC. Protein: CASSLLIGTGSHEQYF. J is TRBJ2-7 and V is TRBV5-6; 9 nucleotides agree with TRBD1. J lost 5 bases, V lost 1 base, and 10 bases had no gene match. This CDR3 is built from 16 residues. CDR1 and CDR2 (germline): SGHDT, YYEEEE.